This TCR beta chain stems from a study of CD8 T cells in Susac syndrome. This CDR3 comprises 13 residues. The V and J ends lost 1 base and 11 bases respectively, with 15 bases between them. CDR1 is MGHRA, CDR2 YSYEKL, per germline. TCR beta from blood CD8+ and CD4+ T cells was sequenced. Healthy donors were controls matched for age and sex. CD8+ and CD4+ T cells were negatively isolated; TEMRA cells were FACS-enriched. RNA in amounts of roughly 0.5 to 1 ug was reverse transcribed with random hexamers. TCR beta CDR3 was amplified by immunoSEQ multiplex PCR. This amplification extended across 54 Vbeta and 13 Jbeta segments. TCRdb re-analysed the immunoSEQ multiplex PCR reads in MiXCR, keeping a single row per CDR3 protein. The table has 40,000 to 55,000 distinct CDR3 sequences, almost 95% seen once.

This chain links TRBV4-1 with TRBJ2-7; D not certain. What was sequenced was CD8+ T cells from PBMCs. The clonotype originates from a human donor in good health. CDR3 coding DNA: TGCGCCAGCAGCCAAGTTGCGATGGGATGGGAGTACTTC. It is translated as CASSQVAMGWEYF.